This entry concerns a single TCR beta chain. Its antigen remains unknown. The source of the sample is a study of T cell responses to AZD1222 COVID-19 vaccine. Study details: Second-dose intervals near 4 or 12 weeks were combined.

Some clones are missing from TCRdb's copy, which holds only in-frame ones; the method was immunoSEQ multiplex PCR. The sample gives about 130,000 clones, around 94% of which show up once; 6.6% is in the top ten. In germline, CDR1 is SGHRS, CDR2 YFSETQ. V dropped 0 bases and J dropped 2 bases, with 11 bases sitting between them. The CDR3 is made up of 15 amino acids. Notes on the study in general: Dominant CD4 TCR responses targeted spike regions 160-218 and 743-854. Among those given AZD1222, only six were seropositive at baseline. Clonal diversity was possibly underestimated, and white British individuals and females predominated among donors.

The genes are TRBV5-1 and TRBJ2-5; D may correspond to TRBD1 or TRBD2 (5 bases each). This clonotype was obtained from an adult in good health. Sequenced material: peripheral blood, taken on day 0 of AZD1222 vaccination. The DNA of the CDR3 is TGCGCCAGCAGCTTGGCCGTTGGGGGACAAGAGACCCAGTACTTC. Its protein product is CASSLAVGGQETQYF.